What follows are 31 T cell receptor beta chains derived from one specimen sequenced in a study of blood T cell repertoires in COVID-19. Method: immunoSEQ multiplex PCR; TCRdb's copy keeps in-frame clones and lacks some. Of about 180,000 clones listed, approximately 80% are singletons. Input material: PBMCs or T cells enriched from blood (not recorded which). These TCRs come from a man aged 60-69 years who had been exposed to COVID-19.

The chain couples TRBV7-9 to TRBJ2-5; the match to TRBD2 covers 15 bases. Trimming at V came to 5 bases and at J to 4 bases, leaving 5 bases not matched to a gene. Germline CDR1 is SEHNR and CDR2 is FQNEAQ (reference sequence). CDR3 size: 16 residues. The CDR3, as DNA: TGTGCCAGCAGCGGGGGACTAGCGGGAGGTGTAGAGACCCAGTACTTC. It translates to CASSGGLAGGVETQYF. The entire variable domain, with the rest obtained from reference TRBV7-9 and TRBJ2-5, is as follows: DTGVSQNPRHKITKRGQNVTFRCDPISEHNRLYWYRQTLGQGPEFLTYFQNEAQLEKSRLLSDRFSAERPKGSFSTLEIQRTEQGDSAMYLCASSGGLAGGVETQYFGPGTRLLVL.

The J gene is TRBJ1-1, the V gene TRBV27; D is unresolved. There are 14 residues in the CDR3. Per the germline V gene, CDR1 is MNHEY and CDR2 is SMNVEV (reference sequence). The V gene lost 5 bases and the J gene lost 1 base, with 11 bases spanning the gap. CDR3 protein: CASSTFRSNTEAFF. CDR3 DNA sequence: TGTGCCAGCAGTACCTTCAGGTCGAACACTGAAGCTTTCTTT.

CDR3 protein: CASSSLGAPTDTQYF. CDR3 bases: TGCGCCAGCAGCTCCCTGGGGGCTCCCACAGATACGCAGTATTTT. The rearrangement uses TRBV5-1 and TRBJ2-3; a weak D match, TRBD1 (6 bases). The CDR3 is 15 amino acids. CDR1 and CDR2 from the germline V gene are SGHRS and YFSETQ. With 3 bases removed from V and 2 bases from J, the gap between germline ends came to 13 bases.

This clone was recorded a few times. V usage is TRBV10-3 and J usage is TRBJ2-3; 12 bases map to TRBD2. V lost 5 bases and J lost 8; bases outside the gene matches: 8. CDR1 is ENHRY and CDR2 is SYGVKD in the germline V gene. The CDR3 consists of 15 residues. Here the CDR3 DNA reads TGTGCCATCAGTAACGGACTAGCGGGATTTAGTACGCAGTATTTT. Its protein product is CAISNGLAGFSTQYF.

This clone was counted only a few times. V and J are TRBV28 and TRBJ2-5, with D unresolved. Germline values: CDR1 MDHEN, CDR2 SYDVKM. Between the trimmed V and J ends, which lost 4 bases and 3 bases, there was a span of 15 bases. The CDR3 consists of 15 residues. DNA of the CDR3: TGTGCCAGCAGTTACTTGCGGATTCAGAAAGAGACCCAGTACTTC. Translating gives CASSYLRIQKETQYF.

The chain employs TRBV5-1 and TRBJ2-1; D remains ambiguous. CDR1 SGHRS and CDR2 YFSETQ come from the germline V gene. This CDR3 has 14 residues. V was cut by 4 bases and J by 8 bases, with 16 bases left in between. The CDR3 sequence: CASSLNYRVHEQFF. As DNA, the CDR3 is TGCGCCAGCAGCCTCAACTATCGAGTGCATGAGCAGTTCTTC.

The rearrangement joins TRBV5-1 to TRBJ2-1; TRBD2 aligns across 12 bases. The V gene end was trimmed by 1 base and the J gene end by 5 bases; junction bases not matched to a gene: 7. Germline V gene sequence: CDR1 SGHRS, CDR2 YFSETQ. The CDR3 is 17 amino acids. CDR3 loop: CASSLPELAGGNNEQFF. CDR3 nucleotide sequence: TGCGCCAGCAGCTTGCCCGAACTAGCGGGGGGTAACAATGAGCAGTTCTTC.

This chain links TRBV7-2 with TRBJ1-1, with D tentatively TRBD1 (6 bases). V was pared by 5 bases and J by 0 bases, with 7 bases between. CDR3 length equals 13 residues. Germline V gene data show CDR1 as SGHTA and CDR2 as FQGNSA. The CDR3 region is CASSGQLNTEAFF. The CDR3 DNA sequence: TGTGCCAGCAGCGGACAGTTGAACACTGAAGCTTTCTTT. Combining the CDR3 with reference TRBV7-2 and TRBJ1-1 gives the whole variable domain GAGVSQSPSNKVTEKGKDVELRCDPISGHTALYWYRQSLGQGLEFLIYFQGNSAPDKSGLPSDRFSAERTGGSVSTLTIQRTQQEDSAVYLCASSGQLNTEAFFGQGTRLTVV.

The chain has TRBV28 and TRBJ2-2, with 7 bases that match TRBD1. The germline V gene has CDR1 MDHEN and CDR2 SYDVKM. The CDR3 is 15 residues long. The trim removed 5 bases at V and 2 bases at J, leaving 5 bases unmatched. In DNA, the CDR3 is TGTGCCAGCAGTCCGGACAGGCGTAACACCGGGGAGCTGTTTTTT. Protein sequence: CASSPDRRNTGELFF.

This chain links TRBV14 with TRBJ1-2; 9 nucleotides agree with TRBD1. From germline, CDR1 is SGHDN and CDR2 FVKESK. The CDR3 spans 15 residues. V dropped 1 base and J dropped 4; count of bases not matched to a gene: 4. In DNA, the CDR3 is TGTGCCAGCAGCCAAGTAATGGACAGGGGCTATGGCTACACCTTC. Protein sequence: CASSQVMDRGYGYTF.

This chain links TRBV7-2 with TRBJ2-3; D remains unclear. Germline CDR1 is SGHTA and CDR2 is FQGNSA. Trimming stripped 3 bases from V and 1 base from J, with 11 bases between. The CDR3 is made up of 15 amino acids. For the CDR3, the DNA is TGTGCCAGCAGCTTTGGCCGTGTGGGCACAGATACGCAGTATTTT. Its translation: CASSFGRVGTDTQYF.

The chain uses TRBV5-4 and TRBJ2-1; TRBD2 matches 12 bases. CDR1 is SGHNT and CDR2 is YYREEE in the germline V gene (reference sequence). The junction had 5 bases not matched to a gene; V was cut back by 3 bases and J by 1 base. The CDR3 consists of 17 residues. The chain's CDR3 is CASSSRTSGASYNEQFF. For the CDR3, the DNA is TGTGCCAGCAGCTCCCGGACTAGCGGGGCTTCCTACAATGAGCAGTTCTTC.

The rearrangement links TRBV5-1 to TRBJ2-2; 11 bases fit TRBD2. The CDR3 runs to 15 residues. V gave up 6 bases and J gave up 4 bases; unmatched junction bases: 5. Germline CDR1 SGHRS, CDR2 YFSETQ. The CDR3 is CASTNLAGGTGELFF. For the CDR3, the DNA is TGCGCCAGCACCAACCTAGCGGGAGGCACCGGGGAGCTGTTTTTT. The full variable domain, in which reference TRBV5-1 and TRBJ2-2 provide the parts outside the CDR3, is KAGVTQTPRYLIKTRGQQVTLSCSPISGHRSVSWYQQTPGQGLQFLFEYFSETQRNKGNFPGRFSGRQFSNSRSEMNVSTLELGDSALYLCASTNLAGGTGELFFGEGSRLTVL.

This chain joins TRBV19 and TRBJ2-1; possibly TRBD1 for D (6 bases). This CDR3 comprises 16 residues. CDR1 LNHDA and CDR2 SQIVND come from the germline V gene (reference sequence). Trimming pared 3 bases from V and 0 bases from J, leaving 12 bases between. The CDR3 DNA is TGTGCCAGTAGTATCCCCAGGGGAAACTCCTACAATGAGCAGTTCTTC. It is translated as CASSIPRGNSYNEQFF.

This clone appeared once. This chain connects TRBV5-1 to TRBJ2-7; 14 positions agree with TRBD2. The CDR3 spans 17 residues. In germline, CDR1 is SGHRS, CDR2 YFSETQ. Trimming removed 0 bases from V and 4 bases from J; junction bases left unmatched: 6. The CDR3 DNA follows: TGCGCCAGCAGCTTGGCCCTGGGACTAGCGGGAGTATACGAGCAGTACTTC. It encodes CASSLALGLAGVYEQYF.

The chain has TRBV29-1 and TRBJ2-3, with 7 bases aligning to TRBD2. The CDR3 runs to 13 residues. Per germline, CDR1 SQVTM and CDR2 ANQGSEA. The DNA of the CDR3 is TGCATGAACCCCGGGGGGTTTACAGATACGCAGTATTTT. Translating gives CMNPGGFTDTQYF.

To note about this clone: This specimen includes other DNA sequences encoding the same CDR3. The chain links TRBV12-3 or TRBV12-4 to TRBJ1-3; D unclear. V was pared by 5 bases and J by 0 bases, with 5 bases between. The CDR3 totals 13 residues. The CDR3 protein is CASSAYSGNTIYF. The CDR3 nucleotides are TGTGCCAGCAGTGCCTACTCTGGAAACACCATATATTTT.

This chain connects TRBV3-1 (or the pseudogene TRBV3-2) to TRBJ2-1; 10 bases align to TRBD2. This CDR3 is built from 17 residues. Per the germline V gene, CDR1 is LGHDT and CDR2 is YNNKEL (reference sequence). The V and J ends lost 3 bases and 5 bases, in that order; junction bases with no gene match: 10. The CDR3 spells CASSQGIAGGVNNEQFF. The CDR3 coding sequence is TGTGCCAGCAGCCAGGGAATAGCGGGAGGAGTGAACAATGAGCAGTTCTTC.

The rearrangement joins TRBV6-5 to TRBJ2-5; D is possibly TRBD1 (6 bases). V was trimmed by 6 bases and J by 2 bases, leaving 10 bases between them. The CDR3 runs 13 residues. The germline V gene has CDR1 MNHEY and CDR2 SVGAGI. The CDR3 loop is CASRRGHQETQYF. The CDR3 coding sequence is TGTGCCAGCAGACGGGGACATCAAGAGACCCAGTACTTC.

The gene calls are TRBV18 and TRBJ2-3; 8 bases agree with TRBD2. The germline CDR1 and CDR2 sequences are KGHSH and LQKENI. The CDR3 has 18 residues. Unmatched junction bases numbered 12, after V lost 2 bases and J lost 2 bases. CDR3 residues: CASSPYHGGAGATDTQYF. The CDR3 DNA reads TGTGCCAGCTCACCATACCACGGGGGGGCAGGGGCCACAGATACGCAGTATTTT.

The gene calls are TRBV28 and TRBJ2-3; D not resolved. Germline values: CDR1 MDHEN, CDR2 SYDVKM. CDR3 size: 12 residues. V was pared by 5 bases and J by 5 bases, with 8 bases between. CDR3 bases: TGTGCCAGCAGTCCCACGGTAGATACGCAGTATTTT. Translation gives CASSPTVDTQYF.

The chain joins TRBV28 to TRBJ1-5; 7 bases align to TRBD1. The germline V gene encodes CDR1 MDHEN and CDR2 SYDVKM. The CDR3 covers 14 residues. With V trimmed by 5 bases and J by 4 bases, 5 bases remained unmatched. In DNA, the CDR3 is TGTGCCAGCAGTCTGATACAGGGGAATCAGCCCCAGCATTTT. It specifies CASSLIQGNQPQHF.

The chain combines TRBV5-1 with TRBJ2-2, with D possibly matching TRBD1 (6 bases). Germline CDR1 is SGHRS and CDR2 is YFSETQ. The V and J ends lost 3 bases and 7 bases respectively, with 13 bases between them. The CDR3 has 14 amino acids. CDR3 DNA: TGCGCCAGCAGCTCCAGGGGTCATGGCGGGGAGCTGTTTTTT. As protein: CASSSRGHGGELFF.

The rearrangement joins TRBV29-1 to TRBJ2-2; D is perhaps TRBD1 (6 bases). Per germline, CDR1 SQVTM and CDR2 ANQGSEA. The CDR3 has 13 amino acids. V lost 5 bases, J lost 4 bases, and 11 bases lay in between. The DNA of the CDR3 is TGCAGCGTTCAGGGGATGGCCACCGGGGAGCTGTTTTTT. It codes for CSVQGMATGELFF.

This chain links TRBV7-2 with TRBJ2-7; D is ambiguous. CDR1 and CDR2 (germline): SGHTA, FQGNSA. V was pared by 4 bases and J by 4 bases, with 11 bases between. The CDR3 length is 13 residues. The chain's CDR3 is CASSSIYLYEQYF. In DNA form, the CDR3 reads TGTGCCAGCAGCTCGATCTATCTATACGAGCAGTACTTC.

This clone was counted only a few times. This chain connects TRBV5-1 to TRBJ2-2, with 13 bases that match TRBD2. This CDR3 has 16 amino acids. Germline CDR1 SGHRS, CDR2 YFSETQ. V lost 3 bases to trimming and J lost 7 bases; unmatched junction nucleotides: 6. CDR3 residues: CASSSGLAGALGELFF. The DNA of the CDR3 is TGCGCCAGCAGCTCCGGACTAGCGGGAGCCCTCGGGGAGCTGTTTTTT. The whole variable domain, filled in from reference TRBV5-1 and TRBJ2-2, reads KAGVTQTPRYLIKTRGQQVTLSCSPISGHRSVSWYQQTPGQGLQFLFEYFSETQRNKGNFPGRFSGRQFSNSRSEMNVSTLELGDSALYLCASSSGLAGALGELFFGEGSRLTVL.

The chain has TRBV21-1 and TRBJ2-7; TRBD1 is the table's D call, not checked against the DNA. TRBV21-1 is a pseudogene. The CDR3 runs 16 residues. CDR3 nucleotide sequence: TGTGCCAGCAGCAAACTCACGGACAGGGGACCTTCCGAGCAGTACTTC. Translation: CASSKLTDRGPSEQYF.

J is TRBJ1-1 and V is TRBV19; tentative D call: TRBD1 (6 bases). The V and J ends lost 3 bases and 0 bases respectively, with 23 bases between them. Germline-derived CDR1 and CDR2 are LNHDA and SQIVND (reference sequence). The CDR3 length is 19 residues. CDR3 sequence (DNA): TGTGCCAGTAGTATTATGGTCAGGGGAGCGATGCTGATGAACACTGAAGCTTTCTTT. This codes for CASSIMVRGAMLMNTEAFF.

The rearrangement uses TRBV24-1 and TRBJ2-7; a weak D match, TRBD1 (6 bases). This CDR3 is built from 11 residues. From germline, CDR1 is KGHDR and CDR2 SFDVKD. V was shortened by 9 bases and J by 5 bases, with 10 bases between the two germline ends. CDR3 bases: TGTGCCACCCAGGGACACAACGAGCAGTACTTC. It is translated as CATQGHNEQYF.

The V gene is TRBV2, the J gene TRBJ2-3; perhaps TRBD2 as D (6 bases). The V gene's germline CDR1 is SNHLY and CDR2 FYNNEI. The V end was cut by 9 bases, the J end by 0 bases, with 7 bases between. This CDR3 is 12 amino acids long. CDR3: CASRESTDTQYF. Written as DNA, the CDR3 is TGTGCCAGTCGGGAGAGCACAGATACGCAGTATTTT.

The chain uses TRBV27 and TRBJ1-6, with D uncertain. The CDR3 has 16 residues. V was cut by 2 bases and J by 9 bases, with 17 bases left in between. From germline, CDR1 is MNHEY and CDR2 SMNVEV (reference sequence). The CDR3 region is CASSLEPSGGSSPLHF. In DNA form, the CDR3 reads TGTGCCAGCAGTTTAGAGCCGTCCGGTGGGAGTTCACCCCTCCACTTT.